Sequencing of this T cell receptor (beta chain) was carried out in a study of T-cell memory formation after mild COVID-19. Overall study: In these data, TCR clusters were largely donor specific.

TCRdb re-called the 5' RACE reads with MiXCR, one entry per CDR3 protein. The data hold hundreds of thousands of distinct CDR3 sequences, with 17% observed a single time. Points from the study as a whole: Contracting CD8+ clones were enriched in EMRA, CD4+ mainly in CM and EM. Clones that contracted from day 15 to 85 were balanced CD4/CD8, while later expanders leaned CD4+.

CDR1 is SNHLY and CDR2 is FYNNEI in the germline V gene. J gave up 2 bases and V 7 bases, and 6 bases lay outside the gene matches. CDR3 size: 15 residues. This clonotype was counted a few times. Its antigen is not known. What was sequenced was PBMCs or a T cell subset sorted from them (not recorded which). The chain couples TRBV2 to TRBJ1-4; TRBD1 matches 8 bases. The sequence derives from an adult woman who had mild COVID-19 (a few samples of this study predate the infection). Cell type and time point are not known. The CDR3 coding sequence is TGTGCCAGCACGATCGACAGGGGTACTAATGAAAAACTGTTTTTT. Translated, it gives CASTIDRGTNEKLFF.